Shown below are 27 T cell receptor beta chains from a single sample sequenced in a study of blood T cell repertoires in COVID-19. Data came from immunoSEQ multiplex PCR; TCRdb stores just in-frame clones and leaves some out. The sample holds 150,000 to 200,000 clones; about 82% are singletons and the top ten take roughly 5%. Sample: peripheral blood. Every receptor here comes from a woman aged 25 to 39 with acute or convalescent COVID-19.

V usage is TRBV28 and J usage is TRBJ1-5; 10 positions agree with TRBD1. Germline V gives CDR1 MDHEN, CDR2 SYDVKM. The CDR3 runs 16 residues. V lost 6 bases, J lost 2 bases, and 7 bases stayed unmatched. CDR3 protein: CASRRAGTGGNQPQHF. CDR3 in DNA: TGTGCCAGCAGACGAGCCGGGACAGGGGGCAATCAGCCCCAGCATTTT.

The chain is built from TRBV27 and TRBJ2-2; 8 nucleotides line up with TRBD2. V was pared by 6 bases and J by 3 bases, with 12 bases of the junction left unmatched. Germline loops: CDR1 MNHEY, CDR2 SMNVEV (reference sequence). CDR3 length: 17 amino acids. DNA for the CDR3: TGTGCCAGCAGGTCCCTTACCGGGACTAGTGACACCGGGGAGCTGTTTTTT. It yields the protein CASRSLTGTSDTGELFF.

V gene TRBV27 combines with J gene TRBJ1-1; D unclear. The germline V gene encodes CDR1 MNHEY and CDR2 SMNVEV (reference sequence). The germline V and J ends were trimmed by 3 bases and 6 bases, with 8 bases remaining between them. The CDR3 has 12 residues. In DNA form, the CDR3 reads TGTGCCAGCAGTTTGGTTGGAGCTGAAGCTTTCTTT. Its translation: CASSLVGAEAFF.

The chain is built from TRBV7-9 and TRBJ2-7; D ambiguous. The CDR3 sequence is 11 residues long. V gave up 6 bases and J gave up 5 bases, with 8 bases separating them. In germline, CDR1 is SEHNR, CDR2 FQNEAQ (reference sequence). The CDR3 bases are TGTGCCAGCAGAGGAGTCGACGAGCAGTACTTC. Protein: CASRGVDEQYF.

The CDR3 loop is CASGISGGSTGELFF. The CDR3 coding sequence is TGTGCCAGCGGCATTAGCGGGGGGTCCACCGGGGAGCTGTTTTTT. The chain has TRBV4-2 and TRBJ2-2; 10 bases are a match to TRBD2. The CDR3 length is 15 residues. The V gene's germline CDR1 is LGHNA and CDR2 YNFKEQ. V lost 8 bases and J lost 4; bases outside the gene matches: 7.

Only one count was recorded for this clone. This chain joins TRBV11-2 and TRBJ2-1; TRBD2 aligns across 14 bases. The CDR3 sequence is 18 residues long. The germline V gene encodes CDR1 SGHAT and CDR2 FQNNGV. Germline trimming cut 5 bases from V and 0 bases from J; bases unmatched to any gene: 6. The CDR3 bases are TGTGCCAGCAGCGGGACTAGCGGGAGAGAGAGCTCCTACAATGAGCAGTTCTTC. This encodes CASSGTSGRESSYNEQFF.

Only a few counts were recorded for this clone. The chain couples TRBV11-3 to TRBJ2-1; 9 nucleotides match TRBD1. CDR1 and CDR2 (germline): SGHNT, YENEEA. Unmatched junction bases numbered 2, after V lost 3 bases and J lost 2 bases. The CDR3 runs to 15 residues. The CDR3: CASSLGQGPYNEQFF. The CDR3 nucleotides are TGTGCCAGCAGCTTGGGACAGGGCCCCTACAATGAGCAGTTCTTC. The complete variable domain, with remaining parts taken from reference TRBV11-3 and TRBJ2-1, reads EAGVVQSPRYKIIEKKQPVAFWCNPISGHNTLYWYLQNLGQGPELLIRYENEEAVDDSQLPKDRFSAERLKGVDSTLKIQPAELGDSAVYLCASSLGQGPYNEQFFGPGTRLTVL.

The rearrangement joins TRBV6-5 to TRBJ2-7, with D unresolved. The germline V gene has CDR1 MNHEY and CDR2 SVGAGI. V was shortened by 7 bases and J by 6 bases, with 13 bases between the two germline ends. CDR3 size: 12 residues. In nucleotides, the CDR3 is TGTGCCAGCACCCCCGGCCGAGGCGAGCAGTACTTC. It specifies CASTPGRGEQYF.

This clone came up a few times. The genes are TRBV30 and TRBJ1-4; 8 nucleotides line up with TRBD1. With 1 base clipped from V and 5 bases from J, the junction kept 6 bases outside the gene matches. Germline values: CDR1 GTSNPN, CDR2 SVGIG (reference sequence). There are 15 residues in the CDR3. CDR3 nucleotide sequence: TGTGCCTGGAGTGCCCCAGGGGGCCTGAATGAAAAACTGTTTTTT. Its translation: CAWSAPGGLNEKLFF. The variable domain in full, with the rest retrieved from reference TRBV30 and TRBJ1-4, is SQTIHQWPATLVQPVGSPLSLECTVEGTSNPNLYWYRQAAGRGLQLLFYSVGIGQISSEVPQNLSASRPQDRQFILSSKKLLLSDSGFYLCAWSAPGGLNEKLFFGSGTQLSVL.

For the CDR3, the DNA is TGTGCCAGCAGTTTAGGTTATTGGGGCAGGGGGGATGGAGAGCAGTACTTC. Translated: CASSLGYWGRGDGEQYF. The V gene is TRBV27, the J gene TRBJ2-7; D may be TRBD1 (7 bases). Germline V gives CDR1 MNHEY, CDR2 SMNVEV (reference sequence). V was trimmed by 2 bases and J by 7 bases, leaving 24 bases between them. The CDR3 covers 17 residues.

This clone was seen ten or more times. The V call is TRBV5-6, the J call TRBJ2-7; TRBD1 matches at 10 bases. V lost 3 bases and J lost 4; bases outside the gene matches: 4. Germline loops: CDR1 SGHDT, CDR2 YYEEEE. CDR3 length: 14 amino acids. CDR3 in amino acids: CASSSDRGQYEQYF. The CDR3 DNA reads TGTGCCAGCAGCTCCGACAGGGGGCAATACGAGCAGTACTTC.

The rearrangement joins TRBV3-1 (or the pseudogene TRBV3-2) to TRBJ2-7; 7 nucleotides line up with TRBD1. With 4 bases clipped from V and 4 bases from J, the junction kept 10 bases outside the gene matches. This CDR3 has 15 residues. From germline, CDR1 is LGHDT and CDR2 YNNKEL (reference sequence). Here the CDR3 reads CASSPRTGLGYEQYF. Here the CDR3 DNA reads TGTGCCAGCAGCCCCCGGACAGGCCTTGGGTACGAGCAGTACTTC.

This chain uses TRBV24-1 with TRBJ1-1, with TRBD1 identical over 8 bases. The CDR3 has 12 residues. J lost 7 bases, V lost 7 bases, and 4 bases had no gene match. Germline CDR1 KGHDR, CDR2 SFDVKD. Here the CDR3 reads CATSGGTGEAFF. CDR3 coding DNA: TGTGCCACCAGCGGAGGGACAGGTGAAGCTTTCTTT.

This chain connects TRBV5-1 to TRBJ2-2, with a weak D call TRBD1 (6 bases). Germline CDR1 and CDR2: SGHRS and YFSETQ. V was clipped by 4 bases and J by 3 bases, with 16 bases between them. The CDR3 length is 16 residues. CDR3: CASSHRTARDTGELFF. CDR3 nucleotide sequence: TGCGCCAGCAGCCATAGGACAGCGAGGGACACCGGGGAGCTGTTTTTT.

This clone was recorded only once. The CDR3 DNA follows: TGTGCCAGCAGTGAAGATCGGGGAAGCAATCAGCCCCAGCATTTT. As protein: CASSEDRGSNQPQHF. The chain uses TRBV25-1 and TRBJ1-5; D gene uncertain. The CDR3 runs 15 residues. The V gene lost 2 bases and the J gene lost 1 base, with 9 bases spanning the gap. The germline V gene encodes CDR1 MGHDK and CDR2 SYGVNS. Combining the CDR3 with reference TRBV25-1 and TRBJ1-5 gives the whole variable domain EADIYQTPRYLVIGTGKKITLECSQTMGHDKMYWYQQDPGMELHLIHYSYGVNSTEKGDLSSESTVSRIRTEHFPLTLESARPSHTSQYLCASSEDRGSNQPQHFGDGTRLSIL.

The rearrangement joins TRBV28 to TRBJ1-1; D remains unclear. The CDR3 has 13 residues. V was cut by 2 bases and J by 1 base, with 5 bases left in between. Germline V gene data show CDR1 as MDHEN and CDR2 as SYDVKM. CDR3 in DNA: TGTGCCAGCAGTTTAATAAAGAACACTGAAGCTTTCTTT. It codes for CASSLIKNTEAFF.

The chain carries TRBV29-1 and TRBJ2-3; 8 nucleotides align to TRBD2. This CDR3 has 18 amino acids. J gave up 0 bases and V 5 bases, and 16 bases lay outside the gene matches. The germline CDR1 and CDR2 sequences are SQVTM and ANQGSEA. The CDR3 bases are TGCAGCGTTTTGATAGCGGGAAAAAGGGGCAAAAGCACAGATACGCAGTATTTT. Its protein product is CSVLIAGKRGKSTDTQYF.

This chain uses TRBV4-1 with TRBJ2-2, with D possibly matching TRBD1 (5 bases). Trimming pared 0 bases from V and 4 bases from J, leaving 9 bases between. The V gene's germline CDR1 is MGHRA and CDR2 YSYEKL. The CDR3 has 15 amino acids. DNA for the CDR3: TGCGCCAGCAGCCAAGAAGGCAGGGCCACCGGGGAGCTGTTTTTT. Protein: CASSQEGRATGELFF.

The chain carries TRBV29-1 and TRBJ1-2; the D gene is possibly TRBD1 (5 bases). Germline CDR1 SQVTM, CDR2 ANQGSEA. V lost 1 base, J lost 4 bases, and 13 bases lay in between. The CDR3 is 14 amino acids. The CDR3 is CSVEGTYQGYGYTF. The CDR3 DNA is TGCAGCGTTGAAGGGACATACCAGGGCTATGGCTACACCTTC.

This chain connects TRBV6-2 or TRBV6-3 to TRBJ1-4; the match to TRBD1 covers 7 bases. The CDR3 is 14 amino acids. J was trimmed by 7 bases and V by 5 bases; bases with no gene match: 7. Germline loops: CDR1 MNHEY, CDR2 SVGEGT. Written as DNA, the CDR3 is TGTGCCAGCAGTAACAGGGGAGGTAGTGAAAAACTGTTTTTT. Its protein is CASSNRGGSEKLFF.

The CDR3 region has the DNA TGCGCCAGCAGCCTGGGGGGAGATACGCAGTATTTT. It encodes CASSLGGDTQYF. The gene calls are TRBV4-1 and TRBJ2-3; TRBD2 might be the D (6 bases). V was cut by 4 bases and J by 5 bases, with 7 bases left in between. The CDR3 is 12 amino acids. Germline CDR1 reads MGHRA; CDR2 reads YSYEKL.

The genes are TRBV4-1 and TRBJ2-7, with 7 bases that match TRBD1. The CDR3 runs to 17 residues. V lost 4 bases, J lost 2 bases, and 14 bases stayed unmatched. Per the germline V gene, CDR1 is MGHRA and CDR2 is YSYEKL. The CDR3 bases are TGCGCCAGCAGCCCAGAGATCGACAGGGAAAGGACCTACGAGCAGTACTTC. The encoded protein is CASSPEIDRERTYEQYF.

The V and J genes are TRBV28 and TRBJ1-2, with TRBD1 matching over 7 bases. V lost 7 bases and J lost 4; bases outside the gene matches: 6. The germline V gene has CDR1 MDHEN and CDR2 SYDVKM. The CDR3 extends over 13 amino acids. CDR3 DNA sequence: TGTGCCAGCACCTTCCCAGGGGGCTATGGCTACACCTTC. This codes for CASTFPGGYGYTF.

This chain joins TRBV2 and TRBJ2-5; 7 bases align to TRBD1. There are 15 residues in the CDR3. Germline V gives CDR1 SNHLY, CDR2 FYNNEI. V shed 7 bases and J 5 bases; nucleotides not matched to a gene: 13. CDR3 in DNA: TGTGCCAGCAAGCCGGTTAAGGGGGCCTGGGAGACCCAGTACTTC. This sequence encodes CASKPVKGAWETQYF. The full variable domain, its missing parts supplied by reference TRBV2 and TRBJ2-5, is EPEVTQTPSHQVTQMGQEVILRCVPISNHLYFYWYRQILGQKVEFLVSFYNNEISEKSEIFDDQFSVERPDGSNFTLKIRSTKLEDSAMYFCASKPVKGAWETQYFGPGTRLLVL.

The V gene is TRBV7-9, the J gene TRBJ2-5; no firm D call. The length of the CDR3 is 14 residues. Germline V CDR1 and CDR2: SEHNR, FQNEAQ (reference sequence). Trimming stripped 1 base from V and 2 bases from J, with 8 bases between. The CDR3 here is CASSLGAQQETQYF. The CDR3 coding sequence is TGTGCCAGCAGCTTAGGGGCACAACAAGAGACCCAGTACTTC. Supplemented by reference TRBV7-9 and TRBJ2-5, the full variable domain reads DTGVSQNPRHKITKRGQNVTFRCDPISEHNRLYWYRQTLGQGPEFLTYFQNEAQLEKSRLLSDRFSAERPKGSFSTLEIQRTEQGDSAMYLCASSLGAQQETQYFGPGTRLLVL.

This clone appeared once. The J gene is TRBJ1-2, the V gene TRBV6-5, with D perhaps matching TRBD1 (5 bases). CDR1 is MNHEY and CDR2 is SVGAGI in the germline V gene. V dropped 5 bases and J dropped 8 bases, with 21 bases sitting between them. This CDR3 has 15 amino acids. CDR3: CASSPPGGGYRGYTF. The CDR3 nucleotides read TGTGCCAGCAGTCCCCCCGGGGGGGGGTATCGGGGCTACACCTTC.

The rearrangement links TRBV3-1 (or the pseudogene TRBV3-2) to TRBJ2-2; 7 bases map to TRBD2. This CDR3 is built from 19 residues. Germline loops: CDR1 LGHDT, CDR2 YNNKEL (reference sequence). Trimming at V came to 0 bases and at J to 2 bases, leaving 12 bases not matched to a gene. The chain's CDR3 is CASSQDRPSGGDNTGELFF. Here the CDR3 DNA reads TGTGCCAGCAGCCAAGATCGGCCTAGCGGAGGGGATAACACCGGGGAGCTGTTTTTT.